This section outlines one TCR beta chain sequence together with its context. Measured with immunoSEQ multiplex PCR; TCRdb has only the in-frame clones, and not every one. This table holds nearly 70,000 clones, around 93% found once. V was pared by 3 bases and J by 2 bases, with 7 bases of the junction left unmatched. Per germline, CDR1 SGHTA and CDR2 FQGTGA. CDR3 size: 15 residues. The chain has TRBV7-3 and TRBJ2-7, with 7 nucleotides matching TRBD2. The receptor comes from a middle-aged man with rheumatoid arthritis. The material sequenced was PBMCs. The CDR3 sequence: CASSLEAGEPYEQYF. CDR3 DNA sequence: TGTGCCAGCAGCTTGGAGGCGGGGGAGCCCTACGAGCAGTACTTC.